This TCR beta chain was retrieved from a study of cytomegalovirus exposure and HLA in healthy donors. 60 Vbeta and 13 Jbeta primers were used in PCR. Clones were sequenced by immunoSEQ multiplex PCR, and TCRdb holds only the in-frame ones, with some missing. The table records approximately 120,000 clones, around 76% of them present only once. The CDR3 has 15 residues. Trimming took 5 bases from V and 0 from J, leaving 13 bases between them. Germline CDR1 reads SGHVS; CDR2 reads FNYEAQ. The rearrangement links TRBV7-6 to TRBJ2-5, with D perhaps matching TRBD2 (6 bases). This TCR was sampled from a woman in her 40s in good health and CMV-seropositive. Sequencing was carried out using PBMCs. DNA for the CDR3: TGTGCCAGCAGCAAGAAGGCGGGGTACCAAGAGACCCAGTACTTC. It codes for CASSKKAGYQETQYF.